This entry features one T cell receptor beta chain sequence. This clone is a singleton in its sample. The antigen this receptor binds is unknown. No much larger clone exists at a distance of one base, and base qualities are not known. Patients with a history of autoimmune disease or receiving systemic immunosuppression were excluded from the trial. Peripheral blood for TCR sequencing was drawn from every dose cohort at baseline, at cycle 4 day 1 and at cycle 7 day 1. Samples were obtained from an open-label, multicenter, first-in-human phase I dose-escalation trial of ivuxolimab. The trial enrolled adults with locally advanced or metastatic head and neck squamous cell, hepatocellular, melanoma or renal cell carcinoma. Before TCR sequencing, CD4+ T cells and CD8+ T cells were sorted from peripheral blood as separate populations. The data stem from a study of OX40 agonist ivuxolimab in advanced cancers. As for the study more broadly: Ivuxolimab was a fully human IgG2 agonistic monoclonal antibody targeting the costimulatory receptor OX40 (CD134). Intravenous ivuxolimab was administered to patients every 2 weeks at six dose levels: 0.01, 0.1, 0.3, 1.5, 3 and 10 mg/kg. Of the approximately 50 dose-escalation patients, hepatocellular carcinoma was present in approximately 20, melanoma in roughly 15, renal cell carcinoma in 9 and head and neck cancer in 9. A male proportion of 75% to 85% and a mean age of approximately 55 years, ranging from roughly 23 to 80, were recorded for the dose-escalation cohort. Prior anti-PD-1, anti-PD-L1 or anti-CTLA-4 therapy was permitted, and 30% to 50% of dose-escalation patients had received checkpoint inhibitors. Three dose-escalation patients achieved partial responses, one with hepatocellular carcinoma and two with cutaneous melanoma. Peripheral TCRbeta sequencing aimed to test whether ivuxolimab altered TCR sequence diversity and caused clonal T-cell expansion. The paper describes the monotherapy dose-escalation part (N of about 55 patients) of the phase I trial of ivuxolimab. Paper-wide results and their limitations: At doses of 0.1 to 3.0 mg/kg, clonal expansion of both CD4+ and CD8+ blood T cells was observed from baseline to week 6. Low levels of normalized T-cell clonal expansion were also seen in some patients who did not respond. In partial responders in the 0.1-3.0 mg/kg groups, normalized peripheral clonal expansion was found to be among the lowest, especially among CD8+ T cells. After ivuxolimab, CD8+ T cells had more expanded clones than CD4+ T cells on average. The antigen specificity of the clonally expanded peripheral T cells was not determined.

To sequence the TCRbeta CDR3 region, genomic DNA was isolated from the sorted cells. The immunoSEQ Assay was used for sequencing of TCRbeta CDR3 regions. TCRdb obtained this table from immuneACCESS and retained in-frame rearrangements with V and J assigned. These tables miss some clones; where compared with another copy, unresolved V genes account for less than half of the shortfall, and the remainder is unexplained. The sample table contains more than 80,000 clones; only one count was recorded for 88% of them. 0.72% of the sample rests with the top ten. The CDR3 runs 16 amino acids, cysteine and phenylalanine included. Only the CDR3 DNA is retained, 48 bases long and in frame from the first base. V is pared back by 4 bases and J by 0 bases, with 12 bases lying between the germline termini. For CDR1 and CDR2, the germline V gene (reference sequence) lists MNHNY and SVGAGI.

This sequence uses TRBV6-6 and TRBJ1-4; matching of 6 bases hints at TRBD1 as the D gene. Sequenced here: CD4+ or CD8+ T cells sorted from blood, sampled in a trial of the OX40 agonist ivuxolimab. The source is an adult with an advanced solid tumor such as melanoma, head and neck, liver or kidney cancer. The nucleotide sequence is TGTGCCAGCAGTTCAACAGGGAGGGCAACTAATGAAAAACTGTTTTTT. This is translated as CASSSTGRATNEKLFF.